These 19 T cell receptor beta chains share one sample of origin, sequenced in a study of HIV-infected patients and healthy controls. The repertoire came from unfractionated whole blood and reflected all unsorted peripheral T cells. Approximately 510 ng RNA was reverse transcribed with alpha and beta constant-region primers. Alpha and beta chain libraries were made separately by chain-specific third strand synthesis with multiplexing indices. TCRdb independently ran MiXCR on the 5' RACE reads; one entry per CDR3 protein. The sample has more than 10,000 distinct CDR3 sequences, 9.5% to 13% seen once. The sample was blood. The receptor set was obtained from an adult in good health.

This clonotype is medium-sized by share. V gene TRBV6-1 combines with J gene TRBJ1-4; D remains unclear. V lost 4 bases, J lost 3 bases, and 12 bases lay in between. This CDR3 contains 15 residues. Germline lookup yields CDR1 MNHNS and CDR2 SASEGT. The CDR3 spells CASSVVPGPNEKLFF. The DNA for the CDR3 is TGTGCCAGCAGTGTTGTACCCGGACCTAATGAAAAACTGTTTTTT.

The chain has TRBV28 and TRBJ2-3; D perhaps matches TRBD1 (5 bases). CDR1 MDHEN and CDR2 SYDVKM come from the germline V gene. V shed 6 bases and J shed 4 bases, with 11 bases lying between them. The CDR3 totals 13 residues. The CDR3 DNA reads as TGTGCCAGCAGAGAGATGGGGCCAGATACGCAGTATTTT. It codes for CASREMGPDTQYF.

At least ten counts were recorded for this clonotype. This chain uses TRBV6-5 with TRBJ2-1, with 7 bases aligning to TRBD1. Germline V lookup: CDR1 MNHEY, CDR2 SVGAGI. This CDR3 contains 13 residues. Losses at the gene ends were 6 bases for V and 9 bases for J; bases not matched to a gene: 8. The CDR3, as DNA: TGTGCCAGCAGCCCCGGGACAGAGGGTGAGCAGTTCTTC. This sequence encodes CASSPGTEGEQFF.

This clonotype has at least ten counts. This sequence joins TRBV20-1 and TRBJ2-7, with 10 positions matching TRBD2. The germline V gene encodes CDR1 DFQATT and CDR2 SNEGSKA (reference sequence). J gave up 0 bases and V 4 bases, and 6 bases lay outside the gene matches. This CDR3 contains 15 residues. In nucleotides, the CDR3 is TGCAGTGCTATACCGGGACTAGCGACCTCCTACGAGCAGTACTTC. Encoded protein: CSAIPGLATSYEQYF.

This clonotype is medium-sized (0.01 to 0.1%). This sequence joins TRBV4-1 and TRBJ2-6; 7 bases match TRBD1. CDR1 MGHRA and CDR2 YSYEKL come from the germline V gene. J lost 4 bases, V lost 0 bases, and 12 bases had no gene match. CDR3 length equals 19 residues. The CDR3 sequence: CASSQEVPTGTVGANVLTF. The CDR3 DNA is TGCGCCAGCAGCCAAGAGGTCCCGACAGGGACCGTGGGGGCCAACGTCCTGACTTTC.

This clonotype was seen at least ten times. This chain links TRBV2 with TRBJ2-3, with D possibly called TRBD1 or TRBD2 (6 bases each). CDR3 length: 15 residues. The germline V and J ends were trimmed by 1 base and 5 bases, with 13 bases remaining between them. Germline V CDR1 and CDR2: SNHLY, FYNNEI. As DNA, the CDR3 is TGTGCCAGCAGTGAAGTAGGGGGGACGGGAGATACGCAGTATTTT. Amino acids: CASSEVGGTGDTQYF. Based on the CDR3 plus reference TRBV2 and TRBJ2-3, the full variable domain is EPEVTQTPSHQVTQMGQEVILRCVPISNHLYFYWYRQILGQKVEFLVSFYNNEISEKSEIFDDQFSVERPDGSNFTLKIRSTKLEDSAMYFCASSEVGGTGDTQYFGPGTRLTVL.

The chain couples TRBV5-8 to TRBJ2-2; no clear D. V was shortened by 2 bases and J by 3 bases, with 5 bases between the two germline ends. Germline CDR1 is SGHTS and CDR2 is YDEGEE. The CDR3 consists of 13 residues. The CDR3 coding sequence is TGTGCCAGCAGCTTAATCTACACCGGGGAGCTGTTTTTT. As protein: CASSLIYTGELFF.

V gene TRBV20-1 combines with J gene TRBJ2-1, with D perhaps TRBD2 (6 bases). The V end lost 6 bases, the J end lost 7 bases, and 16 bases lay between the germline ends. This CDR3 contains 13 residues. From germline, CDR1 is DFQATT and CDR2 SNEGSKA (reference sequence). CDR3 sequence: CSAPRGRLNEQFF. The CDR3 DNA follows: TGCAGTGCCCCCCGGGGGAGGTTGAATGAGCAGTTCTTC.

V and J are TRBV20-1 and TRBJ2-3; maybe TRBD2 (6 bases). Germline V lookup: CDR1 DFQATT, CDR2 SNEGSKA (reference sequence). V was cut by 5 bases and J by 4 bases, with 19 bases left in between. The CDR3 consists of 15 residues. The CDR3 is CSARSRGRRADTQYF. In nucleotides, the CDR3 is TGCAGTGCTCGATCTCGGGGGAGGCGGGCAGATACGCAGTATTTT.

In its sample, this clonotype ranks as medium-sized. The CDR3 DNA is TGTGCCAGCAGTCGCTATAAACGAGGCGCGGTGGCTTTCTTT. Translated: CASSRYKRGAVAFF. The rearrangement links TRBV6-5 to TRBJ1-1, with D hard to call. This CDR3 has 14 residues. The V gene's germline CDR1 is MNHEY and CDR2 SVGAGI. Trimming left V 5 bases short and J 11 bases short, with 21 bases between.

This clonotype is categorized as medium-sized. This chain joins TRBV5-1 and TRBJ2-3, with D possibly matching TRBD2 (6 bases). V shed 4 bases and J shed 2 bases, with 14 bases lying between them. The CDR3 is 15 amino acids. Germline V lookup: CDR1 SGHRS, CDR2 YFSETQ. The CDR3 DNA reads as TGCGCCAGCAGCGCCCTGCCGGGAGTCACAGATACGCAGTATTTT. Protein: CASSALPGVTDTQYF.

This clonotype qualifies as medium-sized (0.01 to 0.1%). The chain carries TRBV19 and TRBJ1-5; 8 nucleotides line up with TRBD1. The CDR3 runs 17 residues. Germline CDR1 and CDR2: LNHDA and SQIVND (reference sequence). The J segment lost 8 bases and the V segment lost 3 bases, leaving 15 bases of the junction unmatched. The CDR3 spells CASSIQISPTGEKPQHF. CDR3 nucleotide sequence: TGTGCCAGTAGTATTCAAATATCCCCGACAGGGGAAAAGCCCCAGCATTTT.

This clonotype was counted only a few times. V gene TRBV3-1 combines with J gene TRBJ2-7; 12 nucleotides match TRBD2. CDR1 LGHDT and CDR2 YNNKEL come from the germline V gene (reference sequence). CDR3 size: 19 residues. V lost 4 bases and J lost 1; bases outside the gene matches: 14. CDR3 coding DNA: TGTGCCAGCAGCCGGAAGAGCCCTGGGCTAGCGGGAGGGTCCTACGAGCAGTACTTC. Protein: CASSRKSPGLAGGSYEQYF.

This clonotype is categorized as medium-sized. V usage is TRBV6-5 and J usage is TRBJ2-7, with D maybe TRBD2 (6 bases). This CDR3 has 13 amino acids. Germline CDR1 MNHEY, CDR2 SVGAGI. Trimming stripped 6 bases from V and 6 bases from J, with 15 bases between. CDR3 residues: CASRGLSAFEQYF. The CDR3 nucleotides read TGTGCCAGCAGGGGACTGTCCGCCTTCGAGCAGTACTTC.

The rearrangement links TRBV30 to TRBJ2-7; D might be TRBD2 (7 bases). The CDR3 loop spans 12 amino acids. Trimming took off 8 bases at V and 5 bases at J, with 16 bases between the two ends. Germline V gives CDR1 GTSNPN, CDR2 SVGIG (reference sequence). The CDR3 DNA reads TGTGCCATACCAGGGGCGGGGGACGAGCAGTACTTC. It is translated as CAIPGAGDEQYF. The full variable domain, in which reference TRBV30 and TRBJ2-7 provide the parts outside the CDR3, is SQTIHQWPATLVQPVGSPLSLECTVEGTSNPNLYWYRQAAGRGLQLLFYSVGIGQISSEVPQNLSASRPQDRQFILSSKKLLLSDSGFYLCAIPGAGDEQYFGPGTRLTVT.

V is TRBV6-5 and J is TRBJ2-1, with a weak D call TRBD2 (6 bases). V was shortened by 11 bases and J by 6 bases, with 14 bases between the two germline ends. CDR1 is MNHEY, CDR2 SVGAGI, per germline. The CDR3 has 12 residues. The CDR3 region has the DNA TGTGCCGCGGGGACGGGACGCAATGAGCAGTTCTTC. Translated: CAAGTGRNEQFF.

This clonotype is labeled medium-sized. DNA of the CDR3: TGTGCCAGCAGTGTCGGATCAGGGGATAATCAGCCCCAGCATTTT. Its protein product is CASSVGSGDNQPQHF. The rearrangement links TRBV25-1 to TRBJ1-5; D may be TRBD1 (6 bases). Germline V CDR1 and CDR2: MGHDK, SYGVNS. Trimming took off 4 bases at V and 4 bases at J, with 14 bases between the two ends. This CDR3 is built from 15 residues.

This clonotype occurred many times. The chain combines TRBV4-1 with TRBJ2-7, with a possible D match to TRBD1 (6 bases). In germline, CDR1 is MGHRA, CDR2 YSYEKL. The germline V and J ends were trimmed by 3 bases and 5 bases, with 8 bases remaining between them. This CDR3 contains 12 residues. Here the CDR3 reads CASSHNRDEQYF. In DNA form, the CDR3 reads TGCGCCAGCAGCCACAACAGGGACGAGCAGTACTTC.

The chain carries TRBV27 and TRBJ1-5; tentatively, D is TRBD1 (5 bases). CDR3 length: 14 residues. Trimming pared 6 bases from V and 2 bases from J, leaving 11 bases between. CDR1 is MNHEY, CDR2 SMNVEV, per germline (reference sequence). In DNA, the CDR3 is TGTGCCAGCAGCCAGGGCAACGGCAATCAGCCCCAGCATTTT. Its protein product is CASSQGNGNQPQHF.